The present T cell receptor (beta chain) was sequenced within a study of breast tumors, draining lymph nodes, adjacent tissues. Findings of the study overall: Data fit most tumor T cells coming from lymph node, expanding in tumor. Tumor T cell lymph node origin was a supported hypothesis, not proven.

One entry per CDR3 protein results from TCRdb running MiXCR on the multiplex PCR reads. This sample has tens of thousands of distinct CDR3 sequences, with roughly 39% found just once. The CDR3 length is 12 residues. Per germline, CDR1 LNHDA and CDR2 SQIVND (reference sequence). Trimming removed 6 bases from V and 2 bases from J, with 4 bases in between. This clonotype was detected ten times or more. Its antigen is not identified. The V call is TRBV19, the J call TRBJ1-4; no clear D. What was sequenced was breast tumor tissue. The TCR comes from a female donor with breast cancer. Some clones in this sample may be carry-over from other donors' samples. CDR3 coding DNA: TGTGCCAGTAGATCTACTAATGAAAAACTGTTTTTT. It specifies CASRSTNEKLFF.